The following is a T cell receptor beta chain sequence with its context. No antigen is known for it. TCRdb keeps only in-frame clones here, not all; method: immunoSEQ multiplex PCR. The sample has about 25,000 clones; roughly 78% are singletons. This sample is drawn from a study of graft-versus-host responses after intestinal transplantation. About the research overall: After anti-thymocyte globulin induction, recipients took tacrolimus and steroids for approximately three years. Study findings and constraints: Early post-transplant HvG declines were associated with peak circulating GvH clone levels.

Germline V CDR1 and CDR2: LNHDA, SQIVND (reference sequence). The CDR3 is 15 amino acids. The V end was cut by 5 bases, the J end by 0 bases, with 11 bases between. This clonotype originated in a human donor who was the organ donor for an intestinal transplant. The rearrangement links TRBV19 to TRBJ1-5; possible D gene TRBD1, 5 bases. Specimen: unstimulated CD8+ T cells sorted from spleen or lymph node cells, collected before transplant. The DNA for the CDR3 is TGTGCCAGTAGTTTACGGGGCGATAGCAATCAGCCCCAGCATTTT. It is translated as CASSLRGDSNQPQHF.